This is a list of T cell receptor beta chains from one sample in a study of cytomegalovirus exposure and HLA in healthy donors. The repertoire was sequenced with immunoSEQ multiplex PCR; TCRdb's copy has only in-frame clones and lacks some. The sample has about 190,000 clones; roughly 73% are singletons. The sample comprised PBMCs. The receptors stem from a woman aged 30 to 39 in good health and CMV-seropositive. Both conserved end residues are part of each CDR3. The order of the fields is J gene, V gene, clone size, D gene, CDR3 protein, CDR3 DNA. D genes are given only for firm matches. Only part of the rows carry a size: once, few, many, or a class if the clone is expanded.

TRBJ2-3 | TRBV6-4 | - | - | CASSKGEADTQYF | TGTGCCAGCAGTAAAGGGGAGGCTGATACGCAGTATTTT
TRBJ2-7 | TRBV4-2 | - | - | CASSPYQGYEQYF | TGTGCCAGCAGCCCCTACCAGGGATACGAGCAGTACTTC
TRBJ2-7 | TRBV18 | - | - | CASSPYDRTYEQYF | TGTGCCAGCTCACCATACGACAGAACCTACGAGCAGTACTTC
TRBJ1-1 | TRBV11-2 | - | - | CASSSVRGNTEAFF | TGTGCCAGCAGCTCCGTCCGGGGGAACACTGAAGCTTTCTTT
TRBJ1-6 | TRBV27 | - | - | CASSLVQGINSPLHF | TGTGCCAGCAGTTTGGTACAGGGCATTAATTCACCCCTCCACTTT
TRBJ2-3 | TRBV7-2 | - | TRBD2 | CASSTSARTDTQYF | TGTGCCAGCAGCACTAGCGCCCGCACAGATACGCAGTATTTT
TRBJ1-6 | TRBV28 | - | TRBD1 | CASSSGQASVVLHF | TGTGCCAGCAGTTCGGGACAGGCCTCCGTGGTCCTCCACTTT
TRBJ2-7 | TRBV7-9 | - | TRBD1 | CASSLARPGTGGGYEQYF | TGTGCCAGCAGCTTAGCACGCCCCGGGACAGGGGGCGGATACGAGCAGTACTTC
TRBJ2-1 | TRBV7-9 | - | - | CASSLRSNEQFF | TGTGCCAGCAGCTTAAGGAGCAATGAGCAGTTCTTC
TRBJ2-7 | TRBV5-1 | - | TRBD1 | CASSSGTGFYEQYF | TGCGCCAGCAGCTCCGGGACAGGGTTCTACGAGCAGTACTTC
TRBJ2-3 | TRBV5-1 | once | TRBD2 | CASSLDSSGRADTQYF | TGCGCCAGCAGCTTGGACTCTAGCGGGAGGGCCGATACGCAGTATTTT